One and the same sample provided the 22 T cell receptor beta chains below, sequenced in a study of blood T cell repertoires in COVID-19. The method was immunoSEQ multiplex PCR; TCRdb's version includes in-frame clones alone and lacks a portion of them. The table includes some 260,000 clones, around 82% detected once. Sequences were obtained from peripheral blood. These receptors all come from a woman older than 75 with active or convalescent COVID-19.

V is TRBV20-1 and J is TRBJ1-1; a possible D gene is TRBD1 (6 bases). Germline lookup yields CDR1 DFQATT and CDR2 SNEGSKA (reference sequence). Trimming removed 3 bases from V and 5 bases from J, with 16 bases in between. The CDR3 loop spans 14 amino acids. The CDR3 DNA sequence: TGCAGTGCTAGTCGCACAGGGTCGCGGACTGAAGCTTTCTTT. Protein sequence: CSASRTGSRTEAFF.

The table lists this clone with a few counts. This sequence joins TRBV4-2 and TRBJ2-1, with 10 nucleotides matching TRBD2. The CDR3 extends over 21 amino acids. The V and J ends lost 4 bases and 7 bases, in that order; junction bases with no gene match: 25. Germline loops: CDR1 LGHNA, CDR2 YNFKEQ. The CDR3 bases are TGTGCCAGCAGCCTCCAGGCCAGCGGGGGGGCCAACTCGGTTTTTTTTAATGAGCAGTTCTTC. It is translated as CASSLQASGGANSVFFNEQFF.

The chain couples TRBV6-5 to TRBJ1-6, with TRBD1 matching 8 bases. Germline V gene data show CDR1 as MNHEY and CDR2 as SVGAGI. V gave up 10 bases and J gave up 6 bases; unmatched junction bases: 11. This CDR3 region has 15 residues. The CDR3 nucleotides read TGTGCCACGACACGACAGGGGCACACTAATTCACCCCTCCACTTT. Its protein product is CATTRQGHTNSPLHF.

This clone turned up a few times. The V gene is TRBV5-1, the J gene TRBJ2-7; 10 bases are shared with TRBD2. CDR1 and CDR2 from the germline V gene are SGHRS and YFSETQ. The CDR3 is made up of 15 amino acids. V trimming: 4 bases; J trimming: 2 bases; junction bases outside the gene matches: 6. CDR3 DNA sequence: TGCGCCAGCAGCATCTCTCTAGCGGGGGCCTACGAGCAGTACTTC. Amino acid sequence: CASSISLAGAYEQYF.

The rearrangement joins TRBV30 to TRBJ1-2; 8 nucleotides match TRBD1. The germline V gene has CDR1 GTSNPN and CDR2 SVGIG (reference sequence). There are 12 residues in the CDR3. Trimming cost V 3 bases and J 5 bases; bases outside gene matches: 2. In DNA form, the CDR3 reads TGTGCCTGGAGCAGGGGGCGGTATGGCTACACCTTC. It is translated as CAWSRGRYGYTF.

The J gene is TRBJ2-1, the V gene TRBV7-8, with TRBD1 identical over 7 bases. The V segment lost 4 bases and the J segment 2 bases; nucleotides outside the gene matches: 5. Looked up from germline, CDR1 is SGHVS and CDR2 is FQNEAQ. CDR3 length equals 15 residues. Here the CDR3 DNA reads TGTGCCAGCAGCTACGGGACAGCCACCTACAATGAGCAGTTCTTC. This codes for CASSYGTATYNEQFF.

The chain links TRBV7-9 to TRBJ2-2; 7 positions match TRBD1. Germline V CDR1 and CDR2: SEHNR, FQNEAQ (reference sequence). Trimming removed 5 bases from V and 4 bases from J; junction bases left unmatched: 19. The length of the CDR3 is 19 residues. CDR3 region: CASSAQSPGTVVGTGELFF. CDR3 nucleotides: TGTGCCAGCAGCGCACAAAGTCCGGGGACAGTAGTGGGCACCGGGGAGCTGTTTTTT.

V usage is TRBV9 and J usage is TRBJ1-1; tentatively, D is TRBD1 (5 bases). The V end was cut by 4 bases, the J end by 1 base, with 11 bases between. Germline CDR1 SGDLS, CDR2 YYNGEE. This CDR3 region has 14 residues. As DNA, the CDR3 is TGTGCCAGCAGCTTAACCGGACAGAACACTGAAGCTTTCTTT. Protein product: CASSLTGQNTEAFF.

The CDR3 DNA follows: TGTGCCAGCAGCGACCTGGGGAGCTCCTACGAGCAGTACTTC. Encoded protein: CASSDLGSSYEQYF. The gene calls are TRBV7-9 and TRBJ2-7; maybe TRBD2 (5 bases). The germline CDR1 and CDR2 sequences are SEHNR and FQNEAQ (reference sequence). This CDR3 contains 14 residues. Between the trimmed V and J ends, which lost 5 bases and 0 bases, there was a span of 11 bases.

The V call is TRBV28, the J call TRBJ1-5; no firm D call. The ends were cut back, 6 bases at V and 7 bases at J, with 19 bases in the middle. This CDR3 comprises 15 residues. The germline gives CDR1 MDHEN, CDR2 SYDVKM. CDR3 DNA: TGTGCCAGCAGGGACGGCTTTAGGGAGACCCAGCCCCAGCATTTT. It codes for CASRDGFRETQPQHF.

A few counts support this clone. V usage is TRBV7-8 and J usage is TRBJ1-2, with TRBD1 identical over 8 bases. CDR1 is SGHVS and CDR2 is FQNEAQ in the germline V gene. J was trimmed by 7 bases and V by 3 bases; bases with no gene match: 4. The CDR3 runs 13 residues. The CDR3 reads CASSLQGARGYTF. As DNA, the CDR3 is TGTGCCAGCAGCTTGCAGGGGGCGCGTGGCTACACCTTC.

This rearrangement joins TRBV10-2 to TRBJ1-2; D might be TRBD1 (6 bases). Germline lookup yields CDR1 WSHSY and CDR2 SAAADI. Between the trimmed V and J ends, which lost 3 bases and 6 bases, there was a span of 11 bases. CDR3 size: 13 residues. DNA for the CDR3: TGCGCCAGCAGTGAAGGGGGGAGGGATGGCTACACCTTC. It encodes CASSEGGRDGYTF.

The genes are TRBV19 and TRBJ1-1; D is unclear. Germline-derived CDR1 and CDR2 are LNHDA and SQIVND (reference sequence). The CDR3 is made up of 13 amino acids. Trimming took 7 bases from V and 2 from J, leaving 11 bases between them. The CDR3 sequence is CASKVRRNTEAFF. CDR3 nucleotides: TGTGCCAGTAAAGTTAGGAGAAACACTGAAGCTTTCTTT.

This sequence joins TRBV10-3 and TRBJ1-2, with 7 bases lining up with TRBD1. The length of the CDR3 is 13 residues. Germline values: CDR1 ENHRY, CDR2 SYGVKD. Unmatched junction bases numbered 7, after V lost 11 bases and J lost 1 base. The CDR3 nucleotides are TGTGCCGCCGGGGCAGGGGGTAACTATGGCTACACCTTC. This codes for CAAGAGGNYGYTF.

This clone was detected only a few times. The chain uses TRBV5-4 and TRBJ2-5; no clear D gene. The CDR3 sequence is 13 residues long. CDR1 and CDR2 (germline): SGHNT, YYREEE (reference sequence). Trimming removed 1 base from V and 5 bases from J, with 9 bases in between. The CDR3 loop reads CASSLPPVETQYF. In DNA form, the CDR3 reads TGTGCCAGCAGCTTGCCCCCCGTGGAGACCCAGTACTTC.

V gene TRBV29-1 combines with J gene TRBJ2-1, with a weak D call TRBD2 (7 bases). The germline V gene encodes CDR1 SQVTM and CDR2 ANQGSEA. There are 17 residues in the CDR3. Trimming removed 7 bases from V and 4 bases from J, with 26 bases in between. For the CDR3, the DNA is TGCAGCGCTGAGTCGGGGGGCGGGAGCAGGCAATACAATGAGCAGTTCTTC. This encodes CSAESGGGSRQYNEQFF.

The CDR3: CASTQGQVNEKLFF. Here the CDR3 DNA reads TGTGCCAGCACACAGGGACAGGTTAATGAAAAACTGTTTTTT. V gene TRBV2 combines with J gene TRBJ1-4; 8 positions match TRBD1. CDR1 is SNHLY and CDR2 is FYNNEI in the germline V gene. V lost 7 bases and J lost 4; bases outside the gene matches: 5. The CDR3 loop spans 14 amino acids. Looking up the rest from reference TRBV2 and TRBJ1-4 gives the full variable domain: EPEVTQTPSHQVTQMGQEVILRCVPISNHLYFYWYRQILGQKVEFLVSFYNNEISEKSEIFDDQFSVERPDGSNFTLKIRSTKLEDSAMYFCASTQGQVNEKLFFGSGTQLSVL.

The chain combines TRBV5-6 with TRBJ1-1; TRBD1 is a possible D gene (5 bases). The length of the CDR3 is 11 residues. The V gene's germline CDR1 is SGHDT and CDR2 YYEEEE. Between the trimmed V and J ends, which lost 1 base and 7 bases, there was a span of 5 bases. The CDR3 coding sequence is TGTGCCAGCAGCTTGCAGGGTGAAGCTTTCTTT. Its protein product is CASSLQGEAFF. The variable domain in full, with the rest retrieved from reference TRBV5-6 and TRBJ1-1, is DAGVTQSPTHLIKTRGQQVTLRCSPKSGHDTVSWYQQALGQGPQFIFQYYEEEERQRGNFPDRFSGHQFPNYSSELNVNALLLGDSALYLCASSLQGEAFFGQGTRLTVV.

The chain employs TRBV7-9 and TRBJ2-2, with a weak D call TRBD1 (6 bases). The length of the CDR3 is 14 residues. CDR1 is SEHNR and CDR2 is FQNEAQ in the germline V gene (reference sequence). V was shortened by 10 bases and J by 4 bases, with 16 bases between the two germline ends. The CDR3 sequence: CANNRALSTGELFF. CDR3 coding DNA: TGTGCCAACAACAGGGCCTTGAGCACCGGGGAGCTGTTTTTT. The variable domain in full, with the rest retrieved from reference TRBV7-9 and TRBJ2-2, is DTGVSQNPRHKITKRGQNVTFRCDPISEHNRLYWYRQTLGQGPEFLTYFQNEAQLEKSRLLSDRFSAERPKGSFSTLEIQRTEQGDSAMYLCANNRALSTGELFFGEGSRLTVL.

V gene TRBV5-1 combines with J gene TRBJ2-2; D unresolved. V shed 4 bases and J shed 0 bases, with 4 bases lying between them. The CDR3 is 13 amino acids. Germline V CDR1 and CDR2: SGHRS, YFSETQ. For the CDR3, the DNA is TGCGCCAGCAGCAACACGAACACCGGGGAGCTGTTTTTT. Residues: CASSNTNTGELFF.

The chain recombines TRBV6-6 with TRBJ1-1; D gene uncertain. The CDR3 is made up of 14 amino acids. V lost 6 bases and J lost 1, with 12 bases in between. Germline values: CDR1 MNHNY, CDR2 SVGAGI (reference sequence). The CDR3 DNA reads as TGTGCCAGCAGCCCAACGACTCCGAACACTGAAGCTTTCTTT. Translating gives CASSPTTPNTEAFF.

The V gene is TRBV5-1, the J gene TRBJ1-3; unclear D gene. Germline lookup yields CDR1 SGHRS and CDR2 YFSETQ. The CDR3 is 15 amino acids. Trimming pared 6 bases from V and 0 bases from J, leaving 13 bases between. The CDR3 bases are TGCGCCAGCACCCCTGGGCGATACTCTGGAAACACCATATATTTT. It translates to CASTPGRYSGNTIYF.